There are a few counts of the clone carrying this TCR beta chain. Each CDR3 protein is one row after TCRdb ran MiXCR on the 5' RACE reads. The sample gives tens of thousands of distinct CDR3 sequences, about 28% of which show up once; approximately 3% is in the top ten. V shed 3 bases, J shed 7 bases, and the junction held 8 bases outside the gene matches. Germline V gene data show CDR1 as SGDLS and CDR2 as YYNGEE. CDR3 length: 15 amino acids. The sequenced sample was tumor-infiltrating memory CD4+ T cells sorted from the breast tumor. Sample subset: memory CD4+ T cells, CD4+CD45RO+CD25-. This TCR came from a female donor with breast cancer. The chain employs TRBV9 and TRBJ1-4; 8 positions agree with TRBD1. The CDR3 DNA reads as TGTGCCAGCAGCGCCCGACAGGGGCTAGGTGAAAAACTGTTTTTT. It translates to CASSARQGLGEKLFF.